A selection of T cell receptor beta chains follows, all from one sample in a study of siplizumab effects on memory and regulatory T cells. Assay used: immunoSEQ multiplex PCR; TCRdb lists only in-frame clones, some missing. Of more than 85,000 clones listed, 91% are singletons. The sample was CD4+ T cells sorted from blood. The receptor source for this set is a human donor in good health. Some clones in this sample may be carry-over from other donors' samples. CDR3s include the opening cysteine and the closing phenylalanine or tryptophan. Fields, in order: J gene, clone size, D gene, V gene, CDR3 length, CDR3 protein, CDR3 DNA. A D gene is named only where the DNA matches it firmly. Size is stated for part of the rows, as once, few or many counts, or as a class when the clone is expanded.

j_call: TRBJ1-5; clone_size: -; d_call: -; v_call: TRBV28; cdr3_length: 17; cdr3_aa: CASSFDPRRSGNQPQHF; cdr3_nt: TGTGCCAGCAGTTTTGACCCCCGTCGGTCGGGGAATCAGCCCCAGCATTTT
j_call: TRBJ2-1; clone_size: -; d_call: -; v_call: TRBV6-1; cdr3_length: 14; cdr3_aa: CASNAGSSYNEQFF; cdr3_nt: TGTGCCAGCAATGCGGGAAGCTCCTACAATGAGCAGTTCTTC
j_call: TRBJ2-6; clone_size: -; d_call: -; v_call: TRBV21-1; cdr3_length: 17; cdr3_aa: CASSRRIQQSRANVLTF; cdr3_nt: TGTGCCAGCAGTAGACGGATACAACAAAGTCGGGCCAACGTCCTGACTTTC
j_call: TRBJ2-7; clone_size: -; d_call: TRBD2; v_call: TRBV6-5; cdr3_length: 16; cdr3_aa: CASSYLGGSGSYEQYF; cdr3_nt: TGTGCCAGCAGTTACCTCGGGGGTAGCGGGAGCTACGAGCAGTACTTC
j_call: TRBJ2-5; clone_size: -; d_call: TRBD2; v_call: TRBV2; cdr3_length: 17; cdr3_aa: CASSEAVIAGFGETQYF; cdr3_nt: TGTGCCAGCAGTGAAGCGGTGATAGCGGGGTTTGGAGAGACCCAGTACTTC
j_call: TRBJ2-1; clone_size: -; d_call: TRBD2; v_call: TRBV7-9; cdr3_length: 15; cdr3_aa: CASSVTGTSGSEQFF; cdr3_nt: TGTGCCAGCAGCGTGACCGGGACTAGCGGGTCCGAGCAGTTCTTC
j_call: TRBJ1-5; clone_size: -; d_call: -; v_call: TRBV6-1; cdr3_length: 14; cdr3_aa: CASSESHSNQPQHF; cdr3_nt: TGTGCCAGCAGTGAGTCCCATAGCAATCAGCCCCAGCATTTT
j_call: TRBJ2-3; clone_size: -; d_call: -; v_call: TRBV5-1; cdr3_length: 12; cdr3_aa: CASSLVSDTQYF; cdr3_nt: TGCGCCAGCAGCTTGGTATCAGATACGCAGTATTTT
j_call: TRBJ1-4; clone_size: -; d_call: TRBD1; v_call: TRBV19; cdr3_length: 15; cdr3_aa: CASSRGTATNEKLFF; cdr3_nt: TGTGCCAGTAGCCGAGGGACAGCAACTAATGAAAAACTGTTTTTT
j_call: TRBJ2-1; clone_size: -; d_call: -; v_call: TRBV5-4; cdr3_length: 17; cdr3_aa: CASSLLISATSYNEQFF; cdr3_nt: TGTGCCAGCAGCTTGTTAATATCGGCCACCTCCTACAATGAGCAGTTCTTC
j_call: TRBJ2-2; clone_size: once; d_call: -; v_call: TRBV9; cdr3_length: 16; cdr3_aa: CASSVDPGAVTGELFF; cdr3_nt: TGTGCCAGCAGCGTGGACCCCGGGGCGGTTACCGGGGAGCTGTTTTTT